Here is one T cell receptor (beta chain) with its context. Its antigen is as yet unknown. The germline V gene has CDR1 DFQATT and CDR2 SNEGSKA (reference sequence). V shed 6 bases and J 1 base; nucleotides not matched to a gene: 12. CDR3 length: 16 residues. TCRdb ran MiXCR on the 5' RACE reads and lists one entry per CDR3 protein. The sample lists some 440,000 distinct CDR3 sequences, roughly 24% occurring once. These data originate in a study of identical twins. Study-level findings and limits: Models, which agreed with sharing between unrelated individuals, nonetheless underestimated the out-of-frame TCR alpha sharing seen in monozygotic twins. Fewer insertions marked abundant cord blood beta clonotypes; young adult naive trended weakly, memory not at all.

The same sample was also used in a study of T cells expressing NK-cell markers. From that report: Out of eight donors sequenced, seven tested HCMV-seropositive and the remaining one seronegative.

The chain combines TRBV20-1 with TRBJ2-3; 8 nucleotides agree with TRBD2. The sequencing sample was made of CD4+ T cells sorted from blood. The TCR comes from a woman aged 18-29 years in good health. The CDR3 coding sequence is TGCAGTGCCTCCGTGGGTTTGACTAGCGGCACAGATACGCAGTATTTT. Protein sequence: CSASVGLTSGTDTQYF.